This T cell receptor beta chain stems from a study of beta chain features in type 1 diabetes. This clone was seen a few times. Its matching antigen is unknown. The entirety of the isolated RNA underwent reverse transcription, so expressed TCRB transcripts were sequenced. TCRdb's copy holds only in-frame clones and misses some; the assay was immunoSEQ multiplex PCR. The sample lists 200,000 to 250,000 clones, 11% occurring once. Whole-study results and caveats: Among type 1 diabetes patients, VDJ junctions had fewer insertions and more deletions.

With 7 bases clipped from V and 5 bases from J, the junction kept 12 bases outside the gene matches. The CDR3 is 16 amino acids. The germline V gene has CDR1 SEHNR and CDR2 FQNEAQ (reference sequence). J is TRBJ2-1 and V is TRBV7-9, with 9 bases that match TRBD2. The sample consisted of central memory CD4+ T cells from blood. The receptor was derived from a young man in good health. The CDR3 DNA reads TGTGCCAGCACCCCCCGTGGGCTAGCGGGGAACAATGAGCAGTTCTTC. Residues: CASTPRGLAGNNEQFF.